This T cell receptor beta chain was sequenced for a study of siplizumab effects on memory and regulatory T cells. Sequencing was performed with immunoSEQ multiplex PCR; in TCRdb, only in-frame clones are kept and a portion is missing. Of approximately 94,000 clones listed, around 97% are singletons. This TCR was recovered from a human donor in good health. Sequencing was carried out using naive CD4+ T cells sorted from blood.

Written as DNA, the CDR3 is TGTGCCAGCAGGACCGGGACAGGGGGCTTGGAGCGTTCCTACGAGCAGTACTTC. It encodes CASRTGTGGLERSYEQYF. The chain carries TRBV27 and TRBJ2-7; TRBD1 agrees at 12 bases. The CDR3 is 18 amino acids. CDR1 is MNHEY, CDR2 SMNVEV, per germline (reference sequence). Trimming took 6 bases from V and 1 from J; bases not matched to a gene: 13.